Below, one T cell receptor (beta chain) is given with its context. The sample originates from a study of shared clonotypes between healthy human individuals. Splitting of each subset's genomic DNA was done evenly across several immunoSEQ plates. The table came from immunoSEQ multiplex PCR; TCRdb's copy has only in-frame clones and leaves some out. The table lists millions of clones, about 95% of them singletons. The naive CD8 population came from CD45RO-negative cells selected for CCR7, without terminally differentiated effector memory CD45RA+ cells. Germline values: CDR1 ENHRY, CDR2 SYGVKD. This CDR3 is 15 amino acids long. After removal of 2 bases from V and 8 bases from J, the junction contained 7 bases not matched to a gene.

The rearrangement joins TRBV10-3 to TRBJ2-1; 9 bases agree with TRBD2. The sample was naive CD8+ T cells sorted from blood. The receptor's source is a man between 18 and 29 years old in good health. CDR3 coding DNA: TGTGCCATCAGTGAGGCTAGCGGGGAAAGGGATGAGCAGTTCTTC. Encoded protein: CAISEASGERDEQFF.